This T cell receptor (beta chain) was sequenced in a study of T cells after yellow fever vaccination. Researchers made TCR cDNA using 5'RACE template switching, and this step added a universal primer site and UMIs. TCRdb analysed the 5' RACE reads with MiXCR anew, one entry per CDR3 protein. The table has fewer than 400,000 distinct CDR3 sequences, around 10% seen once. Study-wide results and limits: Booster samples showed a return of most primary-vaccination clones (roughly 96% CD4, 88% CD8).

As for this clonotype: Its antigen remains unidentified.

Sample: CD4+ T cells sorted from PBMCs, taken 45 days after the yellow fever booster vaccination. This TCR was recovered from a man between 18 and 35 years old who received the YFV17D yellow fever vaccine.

The DNA for the CDR3 is TGTGCCAGCAGTTTGACAGGTCGGTCCTACAATGAGCAGTTCTTC. It yields the protein CASSLTGRSYNEQFF. The J gene is TRBJ2-1, the V gene TRBV6-2 or TRBV6-3, with D tentatively TRBD1 (6 bases). Germline V lookup: CDR1 MNHEY, CDR2 SVGEGT. CDR3 length equals 15 residues. V was shortened by 4 bases and J by 1 base, with 11 bases between the two germline ends.